The clone carrying this T cell receptor beta chain was picked up many times. Per germline, CDR1 SGHAT and CDR2 FQNNGV. With 2 bases removed from V and 1 base from J, the gap between germline ends came to 15 bases. This CDR3 is built from 17 residues. Individual cDNA molecules were tagged with unique molecular identifiers, the study reported. TCRdb re-analysed the 5' RACE reads in MiXCR, keeping a single row per CDR3 protein. The table records about 48,000 distinct CDR3 sequences, roughly 9.8% of them present only once. The entry originates in a study of early T cells in non-severe SARS-CoV-2 infection.

The receptor comes from an adult who was a healthcare worker with PCR-confirmed SARS-CoV-2 infection or an uninfected control (not recorded which). Sequencing input: whole blood. The chain employs TRBV11-2 and TRBJ2-4, with D tentatively TRBD1 (5 bases). In DNA form, the CDR3 reads TGTGCCAGCAGCTTAATCGACAGCCTGGGGGCCAAAAACATTCAGTACTTC. Translated: CASSLIDSLGAKNIQYF.